This T cell receptor beta chain is drawn from a study of CD8 T cells in ankylosing spondylitis. On this clonotype itself: No antigen is known for it.

Quantitative molecular-barcoded 5'-RACE generated the TCR beta libraries. MiXCR, run by TCRdb on the 5' RACE reads, gives a single entry per CDR3 protein. In the table there are around 430,000 distinct CDR3 sequences, roughly a sixth of which are singletons. Study results and limitations: The authors found the disease-linked clones to be CD8+ and relatively rare in peripheral blood. Earlier reports found some motif variants in synovial fluid and blood in reactive arthritis. Typical of ankylosing spondylitis blood, it appeared, was a TCR beta motif of fewer than ten highly homologous variants.

Germline V gene sequence: CDR1 MNHEY, CDR2 SVGAGI. The CDR3 spans 16 residues. Between the trimmed V and J ends, which lost 2 bases and 1 base, there was a span of 14 bases. The sequence was obtained from a male donor with ankylosing spondylitis. The sample consisted of blood, either unsorted or a sorted T cell fraction (not recorded which). The V and J genes are TRBV6-5 and TRBJ1-1, with a tentative D call TRBD1 (6 bases). In DNA, the CDR3 is TGTGCCAGCAGTTACGGGCAGGGGAGGGGGAACACTGAAGCTTTCTTT. It encodes CASSYGQGRGNTEAFF.